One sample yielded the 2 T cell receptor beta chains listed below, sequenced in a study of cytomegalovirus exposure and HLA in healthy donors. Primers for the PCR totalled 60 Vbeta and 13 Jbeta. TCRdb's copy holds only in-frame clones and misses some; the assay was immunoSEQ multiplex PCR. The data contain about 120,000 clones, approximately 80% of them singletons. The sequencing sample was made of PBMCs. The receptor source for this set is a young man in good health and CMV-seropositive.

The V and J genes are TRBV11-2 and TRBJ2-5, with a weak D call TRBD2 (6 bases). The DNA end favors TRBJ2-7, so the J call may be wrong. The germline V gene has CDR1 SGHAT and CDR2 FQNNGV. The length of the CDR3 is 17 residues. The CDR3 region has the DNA TGTGCCAGCAGCGCCCTTCCTGTGACTAGGGGATCCTACGAGCAGTACTTC. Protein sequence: CASSALPVTRGSYEQYF.

CDR3 protein: CASSTGTGVDPQYF. DNA of the CDR3: TGTGCCAGCAGCACCGGGACAGGGGTGGATCCGCAGTATTTT. The chain has TRBV5-6 and TRBJ2-3; 10 bases match TRBD1. The ends lost 4 bases at V and 10 bases at J; junction bases unmatched: 9. Germline CDR1 SGHDT, CDR2 YYEEEE. This CDR3 contains 14 residues.